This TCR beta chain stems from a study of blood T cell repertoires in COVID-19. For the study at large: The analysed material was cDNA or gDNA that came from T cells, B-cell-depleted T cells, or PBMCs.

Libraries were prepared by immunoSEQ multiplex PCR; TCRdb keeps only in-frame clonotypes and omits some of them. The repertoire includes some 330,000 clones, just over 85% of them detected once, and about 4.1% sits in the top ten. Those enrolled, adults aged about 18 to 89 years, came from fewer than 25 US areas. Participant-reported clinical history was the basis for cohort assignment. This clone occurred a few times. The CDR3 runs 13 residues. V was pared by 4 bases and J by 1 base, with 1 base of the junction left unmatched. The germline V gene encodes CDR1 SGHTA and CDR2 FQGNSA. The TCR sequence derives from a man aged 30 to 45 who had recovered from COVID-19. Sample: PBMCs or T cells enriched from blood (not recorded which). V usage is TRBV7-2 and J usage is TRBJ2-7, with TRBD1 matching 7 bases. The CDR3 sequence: CASSSDRSYEQYF. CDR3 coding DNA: TGTGCCAGCAGCTCGGACAGGTCCTACGAGCAGTACTTC.